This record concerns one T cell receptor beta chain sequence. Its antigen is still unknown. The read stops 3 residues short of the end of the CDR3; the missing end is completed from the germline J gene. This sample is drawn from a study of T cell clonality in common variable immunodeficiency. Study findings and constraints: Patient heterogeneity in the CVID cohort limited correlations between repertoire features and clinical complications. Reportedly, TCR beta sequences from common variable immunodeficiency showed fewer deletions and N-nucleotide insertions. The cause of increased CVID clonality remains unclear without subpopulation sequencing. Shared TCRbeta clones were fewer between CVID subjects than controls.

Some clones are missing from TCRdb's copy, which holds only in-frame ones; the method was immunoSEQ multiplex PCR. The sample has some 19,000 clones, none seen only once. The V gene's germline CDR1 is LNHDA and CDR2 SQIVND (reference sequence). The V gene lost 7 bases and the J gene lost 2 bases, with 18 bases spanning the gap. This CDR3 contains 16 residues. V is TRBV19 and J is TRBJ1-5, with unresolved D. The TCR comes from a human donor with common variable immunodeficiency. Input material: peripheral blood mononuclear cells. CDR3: CASIGMGGQGNQPQHF. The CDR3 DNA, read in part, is TGTGCCAGTATCGGGATGGGCGGGCAGGGCAATCAGCCC.